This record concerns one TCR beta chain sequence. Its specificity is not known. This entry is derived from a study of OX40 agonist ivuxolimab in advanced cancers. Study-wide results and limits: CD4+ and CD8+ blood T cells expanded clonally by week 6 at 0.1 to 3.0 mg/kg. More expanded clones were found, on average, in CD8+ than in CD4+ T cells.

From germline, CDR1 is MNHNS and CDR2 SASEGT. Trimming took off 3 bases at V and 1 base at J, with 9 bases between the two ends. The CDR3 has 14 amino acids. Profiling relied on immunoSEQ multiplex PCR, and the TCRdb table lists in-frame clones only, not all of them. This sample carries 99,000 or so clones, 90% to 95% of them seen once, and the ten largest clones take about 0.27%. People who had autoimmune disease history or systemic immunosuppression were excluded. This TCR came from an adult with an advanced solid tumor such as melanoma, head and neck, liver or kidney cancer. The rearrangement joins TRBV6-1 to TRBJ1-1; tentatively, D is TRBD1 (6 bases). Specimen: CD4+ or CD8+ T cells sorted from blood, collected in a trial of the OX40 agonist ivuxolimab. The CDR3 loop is CASSEQGQNTEAFF. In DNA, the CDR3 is TGTGCCAGCAGTGAGCAGGGGCAGAACACTGAAGCTTTCTTT.